The present entry profiles one T cell receptor gamma chain with its context. Its antigen is not identified. It differs at one base from a far larger clone, so likely a read error. This sample includes further DNA sequences coding for the same CDR3. Flow sorting of PBMC yielded separate Vgamma9/Vdelta2+ and Vdelta2-negative gammadelta T cell populations for bulk repertoire analysis. The CDR3 totals 14 residues. Germline assignment: CDR1 GITISATS and CDR2 ISYDGTV (reference sequence). This record comes from a study of γδ T cells in repeated Plasmodium falciparum infection. Study-level information: Donors were malaria-exposed Malian children or age- and gender-matched Australian children. Four controlled malaria infections with P. falciparum NF54 spanned 500 to 650 days. Samples were taken at baseline, before some infections, and 21 days after each.

Findings of the study overall: Many TCRgamma sequences overlapped between individuals in stable Vgamma9/Vdelta2+ repertoires.

TCRdb re-called clones from the multiplex PCR reads via CATT. The sample comprises approximately 26,000 gamma-chain clones, around 3% of which are singletons, and roughly a third rests with the top ten. This TCR came from a pool of human donors (malaria-infected and uninfected, not separated). No J gene was named, though the V gene is TRGV9. Sequenced: gamma-delta T cells from blood. CDR3 coding DNA: TGTGCCTTGTGGGAGGTGTGGATTTGGTATAAGAAGCTCTTT. Residues: CALWEVWIWYKKLF.